This is a list of T cell receptor beta chains from one sample in a study of blood T cell repertoires in COVID-19. Some clones are missing from TCRdb's copy, which holds only in-frame ones; the method was immunoSEQ multiplex PCR. The data contain 120,000 to 150,000 clones, roughly four fifths of them singletons. The sequencing sample was made of peripheral blood. These receptors were taken from a human donor with acute or convalescent COVID-19. The donor label of this sample is uncertain. CDR3s include the opening cysteine and the closing phenylalanine or tryptophan. A D gene is named only where the DNA matches it firmly. Expanded clones get a size class; other rows say once, few or many, or leave the size out.

J gene: TRBJ1-4; D gene: NA; V gene: TRBV6-5; clone size: NA; CDR3 protein: CASSPLRGNEKLFF; CDR3 DNA: TGTGCCAGCAGTCCCCTGAGGGGGAATGAAAAACTGTTTTTT
J gene: TRBJ1-2; D gene: TRBD1; V gene: TRBV6-5; clone size: NA; CDR3 protein: CASSSGTGYSYYGYTF; CDR3 DNA: TGTGCCAGCAGTTCCGGGACAGGGTATTCCTACTATGGCTACACCTTC
J gene: TRBJ1-2; D gene: NA; V gene: TRBV7-2; clone size: NA; CDR3 protein: CASSPTAVNYGYTF; CDR3 DNA: TGTGCCAGCAGCCCTACAGCGGTTAACTATGGCTACACCTTC
J gene: TRBJ2-3; D gene: TRBD1; V gene: TRBV9; clone size: once; CDR3 protein: CASSVGGTVSTDTQYF; CDR3 DNA: TGTGCCAGCAGCGTCGGTGGGACAGTTAGCACAGATACGCAGTATTTT
J gene: TRBJ2-5; D gene: TRBD1; V gene: TRBV14; clone size: NA; CDR3 protein: CASNRGAMETQYF; CDR3 DNA: TGTGCCAGCAACAGGGGGGCGATGGAGACCCAGTACTTC
J gene: TRBJ1-3; D gene: NA; V gene: TRBV6-5; clone size: NA; CDR3 protein: CASSTPPDRGNTIYF; CDR3 DNA: TGTGCCAGCAGTACCCCCCCAGACAGGGGAAACACCATATATTTT
J gene: TRBJ2-7; D gene: TRBD1; V gene: TRBV6-5; clone size: NA; CDR3 protein: CASNRQGTSYEQYF; CDR3 DNA: TGTGCCAGCAACAGACAGGGGACCTCATACGAGCAGTACTTC
J gene: TRBJ1-2; D gene: TRBD1; V gene: TRBV10-3; clone size: NA; CDR3 protein: CATKPQGADYGYTF; CDR3 DNA: TGTGCCACCAAACCCCAGGGGGCTGACTATGGCTACACCTTC
J gene: TRBJ1-1; D gene: TRBD1; V gene: TRBV27; clone size: once; CDR3 protein: CASSMLPGQGALNGTEAFF; CDR3 DNA: TGTGCCAGCAGTATGCTCCCCGGACAGGGGGCCTTAAATGGCACTGAAGCTTTCTTT
J gene: TRBJ2-5; D gene: NA; V gene: TRBV12-3/TRBV12-4; clone size: few; CDR3 protein: CASSLQGQTQYF; CDR3 DNA: TGTGCCAGCAGTTTGCAGGGTCAGACCCAGTACTTC
J gene: TRBJ2-5; D gene: TRBD2; V gene: TRBV2; clone size: NA; CDR3 protein: CASNQLAGGRETQYF; CDR3 DNA: TGTGCCAGCAACCAACTAGCGGGGGGGCGGGAGACCCAGTACTTC
J gene: TRBJ2-3; D gene: TRBD1; V gene: TRBV4-1; clone size: NA; CDR3 protein: CASSPTGAWRDTQYF; CDR3 DNA: TGCGCCAGCAGCCCTACAGGGGCTTGGAGGGATACGCAGTATTTT
J gene: TRBJ2-3; D gene: NA; V gene: TRBV27; clone size: NA; CDR3 protein: CASSFRQGRDTQYF; CDR3 DNA: TGTGCCAGCAGTTTTAGGCAGGGAAGAGATACGCAGTATTTT
J gene: TRBJ2-1; D gene: TRBD2; V gene: TRBV9; clone size: few; CDR3 protein: CASSGPDSGGNEQFF; CDR3 DNA: TGTGCCAGCAGCGGGCCGGATAGCGGGGGTAATGAGCAGTTCTTC
J gene: TRBJ1-1; D gene: NA; V gene: TRBV19; clone size: NA; CDR3 protein: CATSRQAPPAFF; CDR3 DNA: TGTGCCACCAGTCGACAGGCTCCACCAGCTTTCTTT
J gene: TRBJ2-5; D gene: NA; V gene: TRBV18; clone size: NA; CDR3 protein: CASASSFGETQYF; CDR3 DNA: TGTGCCAGCGCGTCTAGTTTTGGGGAGACCCAGTACTTC
J gene: TRBJ2-1; D gene: NA; V gene: TRBV30; clone size: once; CDR3 protein: CAWGTTNEQFF; CDR3 DNA: TGTGCCTGGGGAACTACAAATGAGCAGTTCTTC
J gene: TRBJ1-1; D gene: NA; V gene: TRBV4-1; clone size: once; CDR3 protein: CASSSNRGGKGETEAFF; CDR3 DNA: TGCGCCAGCAGCTCCAATAGGGGAGGGAAAGGAGAGACTGAAGCTTTCTTT
J gene: TRBJ1-2; D gene: NA; V gene: TRBV30; clone size: few; CDR3 protein: CAWRTKNAPRGYGYTF; CDR3 DNA: TGTGCCTGGAGAACAAAGAACGCACCTAGGGGCTATGGCTACACCTTC
J gene: TRBJ2-2; D gene: TRBD1; V gene: TRBV6-1; clone size: few; CDR3 protein: CASSAHTGGRTGELFF; CDR3 DNA: TGTGCCAGCAGTGCCCATACAGGGGGCAGGACCGGGGAGCTGTTTTTT
J gene: TRBJ1-2; D gene: NA; V gene: TRBV3-1/TRBV3-2; clone size: NA; CDR3 protein: CASSSPGEGGYTF; CDR3 DNA: TGTGCCAGCAGCTCTCCAGGGGAAGGAGGCTACACCTTC
J gene: TRBJ2-3; D gene: NA; V gene: TRBV5-8; clone size: NA; CDR3 protein: CASSQDSLPQYF; CDR3 DNA: TGTGCCAGCAGCCAAGACAGCCTCCCACAGTATTTT
J gene: TRBJ1-1; D gene: TRBD1; V gene: TRBV6-6; clone size: once; CDR3 protein: CASSYNRGGRAFF; CDR3 DNA: TGTGCCAGCAGTTACAACAGGGGGGGTAGAGCTTTCTTT
J gene: TRBJ1-6; D gene: TRBD1; V gene: TRBV30; clone size: once; CDR3 protein: CACHTGGNSPLHF; CDR3 DNA: TGTGCCTGCCACACAGGGGGCAATTCACCCCTCCACTTT
J gene: TRBJ1-5; D gene: NA; V gene: TRBV5-6; clone size: once; CDR3 protein: CASSAGPGIDQPQHF; CDR3 DNA: TGTGCCAGCAGCGCGGGGCCCGGTATTGATCAGCCCCAGCATTTT